This entry lists 20 T cell receptor beta chains sequenced from one sample in a study of blood T cell repertoires in COVID-19. Using immunoSEQ multiplex PCR, the repertoire was profiled, and TCRdb retains in-frame clones only, with some absent. Of roughly 180,000 clones in the sample, roughly 81% are singletons; the top ten hold 8% to 13%. Sequencing was carried out using peripheral blood. The receptor set was obtained from a woman aged 40 to 49 with COVID-19, enrolled during active disease.

CDR3 loop: CASSLDGGAYNEQFF. As DNA, the CDR3 is TGTGCCAGCAGCTTAGACGGGGGGGCGTACAATGAGCAGTTCTTC. The chain is built from TRBV7-8 and TRBJ2-1; TRBD2 agrees at 8 bases. Germline loops: CDR1 SGHVS, CDR2 FQNEAQ. J gave up 4 bases and V 1 base, and 3 bases lay outside the gene matches. The CDR3 is 15 amino acids.

DNA of the CDR3: TGTGCCAGCAGTTTACGCGGGGTGGGTATGGCTGAGCAGTTCTTC. Encoded protein: CASSLRGVGMAEQFF. The chain is built from TRBV28 and TRBJ2-1; a weak D match, TRBD2 (6 bases). The germline gives CDR1 MDHEN, CDR2 SYDVKM. V lost 2 bases, J lost 9 bases, and 17 bases lay in between. This CDR3 region has 15 residues.

The chain combines TRBV21-1 with TRBJ1-5; the table's TRBD1 call for D was not verified on the DNA. TRBV21-1 is designated a pseudogene. The CDR3 has 20 amino acids. The CDR3 region has the DNA TGTGCCAGCAGCAAAATTGGTTCGGGACAGGGAGCTTATAGCAATCAGCCCCAGCATTTT. This gives the protein CASSKIGSGQGAYSNQPQHF.

The rearrangement joins TRBV6-5 to TRBJ2-1; 14 bases align to TRBD2. The V gene's germline CDR1 is MNHEY and CDR2 SVGAGI. V trimming: 6 bases; J trimming: 6 bases; junction bases outside the gene matches: 1. The CDR3 length is 14 residues. The CDR3 region is CASRGLAGVNEQFF. The CDR3 region has the DNA TGTGCCAGCAGGGGACTAGCGGGAGTCAATGAGCAGTTCTTC.

This chain joins TRBV6-1 and TRBJ2-7; possible D gene TRBD2, 7 bases. The CDR3 consists of 16 residues. Trimming pared 0 bases from V and 5 bases from J, leaving 17 bases between. Germline loops: CDR1 MNHNS, CDR2 SASEGT. The DNA for the CDR3 is TGTGCCAGCAGTGAAGCTAGGGGGGGTTCTGTCCACGAGCAGTACTTC. It is translated as CASSEARGGSVHEQYF.

On this clone: A junction end diverges from the germline sequence, so it may reflect a read error. Other nucleotide sequences from this sample produce the same CDR3. J is TRBJ2-1 and V is TRBV11-3; TRBD1 matches 7 bases. This CDR3 contains 13 residues. CDR1 SGHNT and CDR2 YENEEA come from the germline V gene. CDR3 amino acids: CASSHRGANEQFF. Written as DNA, the CDR3 is TGTGCTAGCAGCCACAGGGGAGCGAATGAGCAGTTCTTC.

The rearrangement uses TRBV6-2 or TRBV6-3 and TRBJ1-5, with D perhaps matching TRBD1 (6 bases). The CDR3 has 15 amino acids. Looked up from germline, CDR1 is MNHEY and CDR2 is SVGEGT. V gave up 0 bases and J gave up 6 bases, with 12 bases separating them. The CDR3 DNA reads as TGTGCCAGCAGTTACTCGACGGGGGGCGGTCAGCCCCAGCATTTT. Its translation is CASSYSTGGGQPQHF.

This clone has only one observation. This chain links TRBV3-1 (or the pseudogene TRBV3-2) with TRBJ1-1, with D perhaps matching TRBD1 (6 bases). The germline gives CDR1 LGHDT, CDR2 YNNKEL (reference sequence). This CDR3 comprises 14 residues. V was pared by 1 base and J by 8 bases, with 14 bases between. This CDR3 is CASSQATGKREAFF. CDR3 coding DNA: TGTGCCAGCAGCCAAGCGACAGGAAAAAGAGAAGCTTTCTTT.

This clone came up once. The rearrangement uses TRBV28 and TRBJ1-5; 9 bases fit TRBD1. The junction had 5 bases not matched to a gene; V was cut back by 2 bases and J by 0 bases. Germline loops: CDR1 MDHEN, CDR2 SYDVKM. The CDR3 loop spans 17 amino acids. The CDR3 sequence is CASSLLRTGDSNQPQHF. CDR3 nucleotides: TGTGCCAGCAGTTTACTTAGGACAGGGGATAGCAATCAGCCCCAGCATTTT. Full variable domain (remainder filled in from reference TRBV28 and TRBJ1-5): DVKVTQSSRYLVKRTGEKVFLECVQDMDHENMFWYRQDPGLGLRLIYFSYDVKMKEKGDIPEGYSVSREKKERFSLILESASTNQTSMYLCASSLLRTGDSNQPQHFGDGTRLSIL.

V is TRBV4-1 and J is TRBJ1-4; TRBD1 is a possible D gene (6 bases). CDR1 is MGHRA, CDR2 YSYEKL, per germline. The CDR3 spans 17 residues. Trimming left V 0 bases short and J 0 bases short, with 11 bases between. This CDR3 reads CASSQDKGVATNEKLFF. DNA of the CDR3: TGCGCCAGCAGCCAAGATAAGGGGGTGGCAACTAATGAAAAACTGTTTTTT.

V and J are TRBV4-2 and TRBJ1-1; TRBD1 matches at 9 bases. Germline CDR1 is LGHNA and CDR2 is YNFKEQ. CDR3 length equals 17 residues. Trimming took 3 bases from V and 6 from J; bases not matched to a gene: 14. CDR3 DNA sequence: TGTGCCAGCAGCCAGCCTATGCCGGGACAGGGATCCCCTGAAGCTTTCTTT. It translates to CASSQPMPGQGSPEAFF.

The chain's CDR3 is CASSPLRQGGGVGNQPQHF. CDR3 in DNA: TGTGCCAGCTCACCTTTACGGCAGGGCGGGGGGGTCGGCAATCAGCCCCAGCATTTT. The rearrangement links TRBV18 to TRBJ1-5; D perhaps matches TRBD1 (5 bases). CDR1 is KGHSH, CDR2 LQKENI, per germline. The CDR3 runs 19 residues. Trimming shortened V by 3 bases and J by 2 bases, and 23 bases separated the two germline ends.

The chain combines TRBV13 with TRBJ2-6, with TRBD2 matching 7 bases. Germline CDR1 reads PRHDT; CDR2 reads FYEKMQ (reference sequence). This CDR3 spans 17 amino acids. The V and J ends lost 3 bases and 1 base, in that order; junction bases with no gene match: 6. In nucleotides, the CDR3 is TGTGCCAGCAGCTTGGGTAGCGGGCGGTCTGGGGCCAACGTCCTGACTTTC. The encoded protein is CASSLGSGRSGANVLTF.

This rearrangement joins TRBV7-9 to TRBJ2-2; TRBD1 matches at 10 bases. The CDR3 loop spans 19 amino acids. The junction had 18 bases not matched to a gene; V was cut back by 5 bases and J by 6 bases. Germline CDR1 SEHNR, CDR2 FQNEAQ (reference sequence). The CDR3 DNA reads as TGTGCCAGCAGCAGACTCCCCGGACAGGGGGATGCATTGCCCGGGGAGCTGTTTTTT. Its protein product is CASSRLPGQGDALPGELFF.

The V gene is TRBV2, the J gene TRBJ1-3; D gene uncertain. The V end was cut by 6 bases, the J end by 0 bases, with 12 bases between. Germline lookup yields CDR1 SNHLY and CDR2 FYNNEI. The CDR3 runs to 15 residues. CDR3 loop: CASRRMLHSGNTIYF. The CDR3 region has the DNA TGTGCCAGCAGGCGGATGCTCCACTCTGGAAACACCATATATTTT. The full variable domain, rest sourced from reference TRBV2 and TRBJ1-3, is EPEVTQTPSHQVTQMGQEVILRCVPISNHLYFYWYRQILGQKVEFLVSFYNNEISEKSEIFDDQFSVERPDGSNFTLKIRSTKLEDSAMYFCASRRMLHSGNTIYFGEGSWLTVV.

The V and J genes are TRBV4-1 and TRBJ2-7, with 12 nucleotides matching TRBD2. The CDR3 consists of 15 residues. V lost 5 bases to trimming and J lost 7 bases; unmatched junction nucleotides: 9. The germline gives CDR1 MGHRA, CDR2 YSYEKL. The CDR3 nucleotides read TGCGCCAGCAGCGAACTAGCGGGGGGCGGGGGTGAGCAGTACGTC. As protein: CASSELAGGGGEQYV.

V gene TRBV19 combines with J gene TRBJ1-3; TRBD1 aligns across 8 bases. The CDR3 consists of 15 residues. V shed 8 bases and J 0 bases; nucleotides not matched to a gene: 6. CDR1 LNHDA and CDR2 SQIVND come from the germline V gene (reference sequence). In DNA form, the CDR3 reads TGTGCCAGTGGGACAGGACTTCTCTCTGGAAACACCATATATTTT. Protein product: CASGTGLLSGNTIYF.

The chain couples TRBV25-1 to TRBJ1-1; possible D gene TRBD1, 5 bases. Trimming took off 1 base at V and 0 bases at J, with 9 bases between the two ends. CDR1 and CDR2 (germline): MGHDK, SYGVNS. The CDR3 length is 15 residues. The CDR3 DNA follows: TGTGCCAGCAGTGAATCGGGGGGGATGAACACTGAAGCTTTCTTT. Translation gives CASSESGGMNTEAFF.

The chain uses TRBV5-4 and TRBJ1-2; a possible D gene is TRBD1 (5 bases). The CDR3 length is 12 residues. V was shortened by 3 bases and J by 10 bases, with 13 bases between the two germline ends. Germline V gene data show CDR1 as SGHNT and CDR2 as YYREEE (reference sequence). The CDR3 loop is CASSSISRDYTF. The CDR3 nucleotides are TGTGCCAGCAGCTCAATCTCCAGGGACTACACCTTC.

The V and J genes are TRBV21-1 and TRBJ2-1; no check of the table's D call, TRBD1, against the DNA was made. TRBV21-1 is recorded as a pseudogene. The CDR3 contains 19 residues. CDR3 residues: CASSKGASTAPFSYNEQFF. CDR3 sequence (DNA): TGTGCCAGCAGCAAAGGGGCGTCGACAGCCCCCTTCTCCTACAATGAGCAGTTCTTC.